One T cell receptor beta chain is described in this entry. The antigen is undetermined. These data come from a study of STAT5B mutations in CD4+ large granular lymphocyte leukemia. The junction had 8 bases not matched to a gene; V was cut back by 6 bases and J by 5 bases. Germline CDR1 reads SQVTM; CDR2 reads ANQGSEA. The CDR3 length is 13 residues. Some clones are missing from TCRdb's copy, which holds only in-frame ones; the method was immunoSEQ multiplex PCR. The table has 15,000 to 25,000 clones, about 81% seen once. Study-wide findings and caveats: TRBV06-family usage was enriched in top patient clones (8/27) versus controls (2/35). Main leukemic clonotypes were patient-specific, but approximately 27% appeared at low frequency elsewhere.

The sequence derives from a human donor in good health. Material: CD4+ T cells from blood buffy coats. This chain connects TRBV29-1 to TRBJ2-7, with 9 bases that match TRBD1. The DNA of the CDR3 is TGCAGCGTGGGTAAACAGGGGGCCCACGAGCAGTACTTC. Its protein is CSVGKQGAHEQYF.